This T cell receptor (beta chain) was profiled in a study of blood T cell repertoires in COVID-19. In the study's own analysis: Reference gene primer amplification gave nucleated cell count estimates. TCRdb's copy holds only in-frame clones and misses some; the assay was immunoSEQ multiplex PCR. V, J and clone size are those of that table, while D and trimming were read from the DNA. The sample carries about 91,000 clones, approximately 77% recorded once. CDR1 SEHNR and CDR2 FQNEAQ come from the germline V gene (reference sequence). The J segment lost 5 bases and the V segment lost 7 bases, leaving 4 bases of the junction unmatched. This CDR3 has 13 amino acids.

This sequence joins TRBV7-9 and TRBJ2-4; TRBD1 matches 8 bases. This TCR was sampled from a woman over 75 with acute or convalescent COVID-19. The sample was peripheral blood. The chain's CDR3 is CASNRQGQNIQYF. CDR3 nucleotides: TGTGCCAGCAACAGACAGGGGCAAAACATTCAGTACTTC.